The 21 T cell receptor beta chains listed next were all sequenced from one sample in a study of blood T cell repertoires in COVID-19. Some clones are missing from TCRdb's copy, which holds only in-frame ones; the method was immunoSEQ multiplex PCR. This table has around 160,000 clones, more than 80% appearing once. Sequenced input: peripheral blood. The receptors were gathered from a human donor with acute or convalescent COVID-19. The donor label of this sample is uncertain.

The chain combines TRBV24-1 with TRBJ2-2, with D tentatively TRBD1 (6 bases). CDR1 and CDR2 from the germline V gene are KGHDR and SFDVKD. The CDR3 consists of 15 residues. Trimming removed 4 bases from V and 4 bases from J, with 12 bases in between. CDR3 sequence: CATSDLGQSTGELFF. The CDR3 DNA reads TGTGCCACCAGTGACCTAGGACAGTCCACCGGGGAGCTGTTTTTT.

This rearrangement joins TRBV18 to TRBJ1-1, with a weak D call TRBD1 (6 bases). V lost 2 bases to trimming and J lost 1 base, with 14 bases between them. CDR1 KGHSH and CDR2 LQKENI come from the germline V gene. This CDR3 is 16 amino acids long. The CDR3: CASSPATGRRNTEAFF. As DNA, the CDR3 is TGTGCCAGCTCACCAGCCACAGGGCGCCGGAACACTGAAGCTTTCTTT.

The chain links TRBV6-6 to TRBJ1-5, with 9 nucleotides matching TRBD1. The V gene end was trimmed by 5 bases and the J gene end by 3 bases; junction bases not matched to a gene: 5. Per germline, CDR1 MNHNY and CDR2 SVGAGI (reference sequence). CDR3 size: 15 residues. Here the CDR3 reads CASSGGDRVNQPQHF. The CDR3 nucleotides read TGTGCCAGCAGTGGGGGGGACAGGGTCAATCAGCCCCAGCATTTT.

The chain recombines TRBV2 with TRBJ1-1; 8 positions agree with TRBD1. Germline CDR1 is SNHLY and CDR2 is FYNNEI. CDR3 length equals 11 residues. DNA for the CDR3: TGTGTCACCAGGGGGCCCACTGAAGCTTTCTTT. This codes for CVTRGPTEAFF. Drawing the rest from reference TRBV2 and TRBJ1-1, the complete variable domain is EPEVTQTPSHQVTQMGQEVILRCVPISNHLYFYWYRQILGQKVEFLVSFYNNEISEKSEIFDDQFSVERPDGSNFTLKIRSTKLEDSAMYFCVTRGPTEAFFGQGTRLTVV.

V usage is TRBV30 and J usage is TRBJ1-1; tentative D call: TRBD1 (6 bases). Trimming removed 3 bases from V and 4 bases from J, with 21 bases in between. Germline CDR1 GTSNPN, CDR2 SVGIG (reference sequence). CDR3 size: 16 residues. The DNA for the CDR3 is TGTGCCTGGAGCCCCCCCCGGGGGGGGCGGATCACTGAAGCTTTCTTT. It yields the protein CAWSPPRGGRITEAFF. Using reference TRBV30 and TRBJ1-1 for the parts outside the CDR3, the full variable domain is SQTIHQWPATLVQPVGSPLSLECTVEGTSNPNLYWYRQAAGRGLQLLFYSVGIGQISSEVPQNLSASRPQDRQFILSSKKLLLSDSGFYLCAWSPPRGGRITEAFFGQGTRLTVV.

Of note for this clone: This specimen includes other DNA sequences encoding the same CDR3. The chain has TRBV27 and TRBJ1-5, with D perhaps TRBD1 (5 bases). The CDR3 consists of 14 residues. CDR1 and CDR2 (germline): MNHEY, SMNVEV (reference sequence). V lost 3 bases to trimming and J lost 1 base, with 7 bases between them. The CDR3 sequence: CASSFQGSNQPQHF. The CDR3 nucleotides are TGTGCCAGCAGTTTTCAGGGCAGCAATCAGCCCCAGCATTTT.

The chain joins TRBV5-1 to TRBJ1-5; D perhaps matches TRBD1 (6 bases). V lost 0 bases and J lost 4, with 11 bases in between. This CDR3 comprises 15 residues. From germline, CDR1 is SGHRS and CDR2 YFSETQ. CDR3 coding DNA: TGCGCCAGCAGCTTGGGGACAGCTAGGAATCAGCCCCAGCATTTT. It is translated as CASSLGTARNQPQHF.

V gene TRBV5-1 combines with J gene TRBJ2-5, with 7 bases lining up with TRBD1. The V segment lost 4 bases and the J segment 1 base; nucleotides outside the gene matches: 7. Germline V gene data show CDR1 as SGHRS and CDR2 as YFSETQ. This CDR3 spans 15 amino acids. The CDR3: CASSVSTGTQETQYF. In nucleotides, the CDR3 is TGCGCCAGCAGCGTTTCGACAGGGACCCAAGAGACCCAGTACTTC.

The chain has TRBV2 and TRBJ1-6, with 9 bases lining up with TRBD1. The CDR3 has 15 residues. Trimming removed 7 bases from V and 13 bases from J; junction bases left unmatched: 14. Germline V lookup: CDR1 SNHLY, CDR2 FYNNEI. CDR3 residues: CASTVPGQGTGPLHF. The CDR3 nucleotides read TGTGCCAGCACCGTCCCGGGACAGGGTACAGGGCCCCTCCACTTT.

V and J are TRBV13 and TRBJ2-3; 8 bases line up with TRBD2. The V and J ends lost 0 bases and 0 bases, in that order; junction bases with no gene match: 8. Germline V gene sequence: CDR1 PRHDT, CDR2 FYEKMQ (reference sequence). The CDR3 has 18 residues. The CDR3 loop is CASSLGRGADYSTDTQYF. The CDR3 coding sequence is TGTGCCAGCAGCTTAGGGCGGGGGGCTGACTACAGCACAGATACGCAGTATTTT.

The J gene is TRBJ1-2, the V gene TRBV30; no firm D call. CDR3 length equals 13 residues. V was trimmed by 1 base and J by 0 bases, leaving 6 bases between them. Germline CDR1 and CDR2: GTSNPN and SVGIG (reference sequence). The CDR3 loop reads CAWSELANYGYTF. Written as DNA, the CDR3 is TGTGCCTGGAGTGAGTTAGCTAACTATGGCTACACCTTC.

The CDR3 loop is CATSDPSSGNTIYF. In DNA, the CDR3 is TGTGCCACCAGTGACCCCAGCTCTGGAAACACCATATATTTT. The chain has TRBV24-1 and TRBJ1-3, with no clear D. The germline gives CDR1 KGHDR, CDR2 SFDVKD. Trimming pared 4 bases from V and 0 bases from J, leaving 6 bases between. This CDR3 region has 14 residues.

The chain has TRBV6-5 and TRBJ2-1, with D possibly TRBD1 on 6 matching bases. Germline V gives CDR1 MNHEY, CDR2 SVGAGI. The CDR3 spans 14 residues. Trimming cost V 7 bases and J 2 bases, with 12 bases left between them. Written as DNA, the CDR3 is TGTGCCAGCATGCGACAGGCGACCTACAATGAGCAGTTCTTC. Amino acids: CASMRQATYNEQFF.

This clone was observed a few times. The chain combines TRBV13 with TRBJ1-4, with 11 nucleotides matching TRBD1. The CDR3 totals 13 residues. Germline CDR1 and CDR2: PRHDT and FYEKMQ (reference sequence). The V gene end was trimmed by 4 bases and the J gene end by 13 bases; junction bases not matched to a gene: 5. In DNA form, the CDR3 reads TGTGCCAGCAGCTCCGGGACAGGGGGTAGACTGTTTTTT. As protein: CASSSGTGGRLFF.

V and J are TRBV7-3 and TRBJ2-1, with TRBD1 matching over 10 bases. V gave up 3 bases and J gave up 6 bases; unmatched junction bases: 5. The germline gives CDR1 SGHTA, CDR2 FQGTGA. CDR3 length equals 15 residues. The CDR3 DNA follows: TGTGCCAGCAGCTTGGGGACAGGGGTACTCAATGAGCAGTTCTTC. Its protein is CASSLGTGVLNEQFF.

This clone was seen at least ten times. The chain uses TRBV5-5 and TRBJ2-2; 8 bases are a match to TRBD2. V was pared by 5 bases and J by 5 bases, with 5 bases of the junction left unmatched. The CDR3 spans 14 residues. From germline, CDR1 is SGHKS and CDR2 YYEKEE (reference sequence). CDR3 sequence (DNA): TGTGCCAGCAGATTGACGGGAGGGACCGGGGAGCTGTTTTTT. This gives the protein CASRLTGGTGELFF.

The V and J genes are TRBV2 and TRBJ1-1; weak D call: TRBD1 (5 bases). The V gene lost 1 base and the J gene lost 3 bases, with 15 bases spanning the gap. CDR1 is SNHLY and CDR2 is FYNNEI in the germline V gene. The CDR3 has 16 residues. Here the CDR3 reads CASSEDLGTGDTEAFF. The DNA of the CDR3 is TGTGCCAGCAGTGAAGACCTAGGGACTGGGGACACTGAAGCTTTCTTT.

This chain's CDR3 is CASSGTMAGSRYGYTF. The CDR3, as DNA: TGTGCCAGCAGTGGAACAATGGCAGGGTCTAGGTATGGCTACACCTTC. V and J are TRBV6-1 and TRBJ1-2; D possibly corresponds to TRBD1 (5 bases). Germline values: CDR1 MNHNS, CDR2 SASEGT. Trimming took 4 bases from V and 5 from J, leaving 20 bases between them. The CDR3 is 16 amino acids.

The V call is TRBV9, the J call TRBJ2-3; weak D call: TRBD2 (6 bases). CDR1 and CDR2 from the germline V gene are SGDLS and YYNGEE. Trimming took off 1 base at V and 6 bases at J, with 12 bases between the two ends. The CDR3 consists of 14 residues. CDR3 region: CASSVSGEGDTQYF. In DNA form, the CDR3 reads TGTGCCAGCAGCGTATCGGGGGAAGGTGATACGCAGTATTTT.

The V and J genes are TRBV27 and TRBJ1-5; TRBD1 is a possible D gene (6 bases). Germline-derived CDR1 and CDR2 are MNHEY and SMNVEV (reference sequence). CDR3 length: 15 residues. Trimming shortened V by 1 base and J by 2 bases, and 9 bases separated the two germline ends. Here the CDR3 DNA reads TGTGCCAGCAGTTTATTAGGGGGTGGCAATCAGCCCCAGCATTTT. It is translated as CASSLLGGGNQPQHF.

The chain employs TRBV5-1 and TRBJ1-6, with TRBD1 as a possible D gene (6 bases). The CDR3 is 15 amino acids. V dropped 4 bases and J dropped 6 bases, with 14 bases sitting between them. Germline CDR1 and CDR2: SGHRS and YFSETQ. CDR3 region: CASSPLGGGNSPLHF. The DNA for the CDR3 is TGCGCCAGCAGCCCCCTAGGGGGGGGTAATTCACCCCTCCACTTT.